This is a list of T cell receptor beta chains from one sample in a study of cytomegalovirus exposure and HLA in healthy donors. The assay was immunoSEQ multiplex PCR, and TCRdb's table has in-frame clones only and misses some. The data hold over 200,000 clones, with almost 90% observed a single time. The sequencing input was PBMCs. These receptors were collected from a woman under 30 in good health and CMV-seronegative. Each CDR3 is given with its conserved first and last residue. Fields, in order: V gene, J gene, D gene, clone size, CDR3 protein, CDR3 DNA. A D gene is named only where the DNA matches it firmly. Not every row has a clone size; where given, it reads once, few, many or a size class.

TRBV27	TRBJ2-3	TRBD2	NA	CASRQRETGTDTQYF	TGTGCCAGCAGGCAGCGGGAGACTGGCACAGATACGCAGTATTTT
TRBV7-2	TRBJ2-2	NA	NA	CASSGRENTGELFF	TGTGCCAGCAGCGGACGGGAGAACACCGGGGAGCTGTTTTTT
TRBV7-3	TRBJ1-2	NA	NA	CASSPQTGSIYGYTF	TGTGCCAGCAGCCCCCAAACGGGGTCGATCTATGGCTACACCTTC
TRBV6-7	TRBJ1-4	TRBD1	NA	CASSYARDRAEKLFF	TGTGCCAGCAGTTACGCCCGGGACAGAGCGGAAAAACTGTTTTTT
TRBV11-2	TRBJ2-7	TRBD2	NA	CASSLYPGLVYEQYF	TGTGCCAGCAGCTTGTACCCGGGACTAGTCTACGAGCAGTACTTC
TRBV27	TRBJ2-3	TRBD1	NA	CASTLSTPGDRVGTDTQYF	TGTGCCAGCACCCTTTCGACCCCCGGGGACAGGGTTGGCACAGATACGCAGTATTTT
TRBV4-1	TRBJ1-2	NA	NA	CASQDNINYGYTF	TGCGCCAGCCAGGACAACATAAACTATGGCTACACCTTC
TRBV28	TRBJ2-1	NA	once	CASSPRGKRVVFRNEQFF	TGTGCCAGCAGCCCACGGGGTAAGCGGGTGGTCTTCAGGAATGAGCAGTTCTTC
TRBV28	TRBJ1-5	TRBD1	NA	CASSYDRGLSPQHF	TGTGCCAGCAGTTACGACAGGGGGCTATCGCCCCAGCATTTT
TRBV28	TRBJ2-3	TRBD2	NA	CASAPRIEKREQGDTQYF	TGTGCCAGCGCGCCAAGAATAGAAAAGCGGGAACAAGGAGATACGCAGTATTTT
TRBV5-1	TRBJ2-3	TRBD2	NA	CASSPAGDPTDTQYF	TGCGCCAGCAGCCCAGCGGGAGATCCGACAGATACGCAGTATTTT
TRBV5-1	TRBJ2-1	TRBD2	NA	CASKPAGGRNEQFF	TGCGCCAGCAAGCCAGCGGGAGGCAGGAATGAGCAGTTCTTC
TRBV19	TRBJ2-1	NA	NA	CASSPPTASSYNEQFF	TGTGCCAGTAGTCCCCCCACCGCGAGCTCCTACAATGAGCAGTTCTTC
TRBV28	TRBJ1-2	TRBD1	NA	CASSEPRGPGRYGYTF	TGTGCCAGCAGCGAACCCAGGGGGCCGGGTCGGTATGGCTACACCTTC
TRBV4-1	TRBJ1-2	NA	few	CASSPRAGIREKEGYTF	TGCGCCAGCAGCCCCCGGGCGGGGATCAGGGAGAAAGAAGGCTACACCTTC
TRBV29-1	TRBJ2-1	TRBD2	NA	CSVEDRAGGLYNEQFF	TGCAGCGTTGAAGACCGGGCGGGAGGACTCTACAATGAGCAGTTCTTC
TRBV5-6	TRBJ2-2	NA	NA	CASSLASTGELFF	TGTGCCAGCAGCTTGGCTTCCACCGGGGAGCTGTTTTTT
TRBV4-1	TRBJ1-1	TRBD1	NA	CASSPGGQVNTEAFF	TGCGCCAGCAGCCCAGGGGGCCAGGTGAACACTGAAGCTTTCTTT
TRBV29-1	TRBJ2-3	NA	NA	CSVVVPSGSTDTQYF	TGCAGCGTTGTAGTGCCCAGCGGGAGCACAGATACGCAGTATTTT
TRBV19	TRBJ1-4	TRBD1	NA	CASSSPGQGEKLFF	TGTGCCAGTAGTAGTCCGGGACAGGGTGAAAAACTGTTTTTT
TRBV7-2	TRBJ1-1	NA	once	CASSLEASYRYTEAFF	TGTGCCAGCAGCTTAGAAGCATCTTACCGCTACACTGAAGCTTTCTTT
TRBV5-1	TRBJ2-1	TRBD2	NA	CASSVGTSGYNEQFF	TGCGCCAGCAGCGTAGGGACTAGCGGTTACAATGAGCAGTTCTTC
TRBV11-1	TRBJ2-1	TRBD1	NA	CASSSASWTGGINEQFF	TGTGCCAGCAGCTCGGCGTCCTGGACAGGGGGAATCAATGAGCAGTTCTTC
TRBV5-6	TRBJ2-7	TRBD2	once	CASRYTSGSLYEQYF	TGTGCCAGCAGGTATACTAGCGGGAGTCTCTACGAGCAGTACTTC
TRBV19	TRBJ2-5	NA	NA	CASRRDTQETQYF	TGTGCCAGTCGCCGGGACACCCAAGAGACCCAGTACTTC
TRBV11-2	TRBJ2-7	TRBD2	NA	CASSDRSGTTISYEQYF	TGTGCCAGCAGCGACCGGTCCGGGACTACAATTTCCTACGAGCAGTACTTC
TRBV19	TRBJ1-5	NA	few	CASSIHDTGNQPQHF	TGTGCCAGTAGTATACATGACACCGGCAATCAGCCCCAGCATTTT
TRBV23-1	TRBJ1-1	NA	NA	CASSRSGRHRAGEAFF	TGCGCCAGCAGTCGATCAGGGCGGCATCGCGCAGGGGAAGCTTTCTTT
TRBV28	TRBJ2-1	TRBD2	NA	CASSLAGGREVNEQFF	TGTGCCAGCAGTTTGGCCGGGGGGAGGGAGGTCAATGAGCAGTTCTTC
TRBV9	TRBJ1-2	TRBD1	few	CASSASGRGQEGGYTF	TGTGCCAGCAGCGCCTCCGGCAGGGGGCAGGAGGGTGGCTACACCTTC
TRBV13	TRBJ1-1	TRBD1	NA	CASSEQGEAFF	TGTGCCAGCAGCGAACAGGGGGAAGCTTTCTTT
TRBV19	TRBJ2-2	NA	NA	CASSTGEELFF	TGTGCCAGTAGTACCGGAGAGGAGCTGTTTTTT
TRBV30	TRBJ1-1	NA	NA	CAWSSGQWNTEAFF	TGTGCCTGGAGTTCAGGACAGTGGAACACTGAAGCTTTCTTT